Listed below are T cell receptor beta chains from one sample, sequenced in a study of blood T cell repertoires in COVID-19. Profiling relied on immunoSEQ multiplex PCR, and the TCRdb table lists in-frame clones only, not all of them. The profile shows about 230,000 clones, 80% to 90% of them singletons. Input material: peripheral blood. The receptors were gathered from a man aged 45-65 years with COVID-19, enrolled during active disease. Both conserved end residues are part of each CDR3.

V gene | CDR3 protein
TRBV24-1 | CATRGGAGGNYGYTF
TRBV6-2/TRBV6-3 | CASSPGQGYTEAFF
TRBV7-8 | CASSLWDRAGEQYF
TRBV6-2/TRBV6-3 | CASSYPGLAGTHEQFF
TRBV20-1 | CSAIEQEAGNTIYF
TRBV10-3 | CAIQTSGRSDTGELFF
TRBV20-1 | CSASMNTEAFF
TRBV5-1 | CASSLNREGYAEAFF
TRBV5-6 | CASSLDRGRNQPQHF
TRBV15 | CATSSLSGRAIVEQYF
TRBV2 | CASRLGAESNQPQHF
TRBV10-2 | CASSESGLAGGPQYF
TRBV6-5 | CASSRQGFGYTF
TRBV15 | CATARDSQRDTQYF
TRBV30 | CATSGPGAYNEQFF
TRBV30 | CAWRQTNTEAFF
TRBV12-3/TRBV12-4 | CASSLGQQYEQYF
TRBV5-6 | CASSLAGGVSGNTIYF
TRBV5-1 | CASSLRLAGTNEQFF
TRBV28 | CASSSHTPRREDTQYF
TRBV7-2 | CASSLGQGGVQYF
TRBV19 | CASSILSSYTF
TRBV10-3 | CAISEGGSYEQYF
TRBV24-1 | CATSDSGTSGGYNEQFF
TRBV11-2 | CASSLDPGGNYEQYF
TRBV10-2 | CASSRDSSGPSRGYTF
TRBV5-1 | CASSPGLAGGLNTGELFF
TRBV6-2/TRBV6-3 | CASSWGLAYEQYF
TRBV5-1 | CASSLDRDAYGYTF
TRBV5-4 | CASSLAGASGGDTQYF
TRBV9 | CASSTTLAGGMDTGELFF
TRBV4-1 | CASRTTSASYNEQFF
TRBV24-1 | CATSSGQGRTEAFF
TRBV11-1 | CASSLVTGGYNEQFF
TRBV6-2/TRBV6-3 | CASSYSRWRNRAAYEQYF
TRBV5-4 | CASSSRGTYTF
TRBV7-6 | CASSLALRGGDEQFF
TRBV27 | CASSSTSGRALGTGELFF
TRBV7-2 | CASSSPGVTDTQYF
TRBV24-1 | CATSDGDRGNNEQFF
TRBV7-2 | CASSSRLGGGSPDTQYF
TRBV25-1 | CASSEAGGNYGYTF
TRBV5-1 | CASSLSGKANYGYTF
TRBV9 | CASSVEAGQPQHF
TRBV27 | CASSNRGADTQYF
TRBV7-3 | CASSLTGTSGRVETQYF
TRBV5-8 | CASSPPAVAGWDEQFF
TRBV4-3 | CASRPGQGISSTEAFF
TRBV5-8 | CASILSGVNTGELFF
TRBV7-2 | CASSSGQVGLREQYF
TRBV3-1/TRBV3-2 | CASSQGWLAAYEQYF